This section outlines one T cell receptor (beta chain) sequence together with its context. Its antigen remains unknown. The PCR was carried out with 60 Vbeta primers and 13 Jbeta primers. TCRdb's table, derived via immunoSEQ multiplex PCR, lists solely in-frame clones and lacks some. The sample has about 98,000 clones, around 68% seen once. This entry belongs to a study of cytomegalovirus exposure and HLA in healthy donors. As for the study in general: There were roughly 120 million unique TCR beta sequences, drawn from about 200 million T cells, in an earlier analysis. Whole-study findings and limits: Clonal expansion, a later analysis showed, was greater in HLA-associated TCR beta chains than in equally common others. Approximately 18,000 TCR beta sequences were associated with HLA alleles at 0.05 false discovery rate in a later analysis.

The CDR3 covers 15 residues. Trimming at V came to 0 bases and at J to 7 bases, leaving 6 bases not matched to a gene. CDR1 SGHRS and CDR2 YFSETQ come from the germline V gene. The sequence was obtained from a man aged 50 to 59 in good health and CMV-seronegative. Sequencing was carried out using PBMCs. The chain is built from TRBV5-1 and TRBJ2-1; TRBD2 aligns across 8 bases. CDR3 nucleotides: TGCGCCAGCAGCTTGGTTGCTAGCGGGCGAAATGAGCAGTTCTTC. Translation: CASSLVASGRNEQFF.